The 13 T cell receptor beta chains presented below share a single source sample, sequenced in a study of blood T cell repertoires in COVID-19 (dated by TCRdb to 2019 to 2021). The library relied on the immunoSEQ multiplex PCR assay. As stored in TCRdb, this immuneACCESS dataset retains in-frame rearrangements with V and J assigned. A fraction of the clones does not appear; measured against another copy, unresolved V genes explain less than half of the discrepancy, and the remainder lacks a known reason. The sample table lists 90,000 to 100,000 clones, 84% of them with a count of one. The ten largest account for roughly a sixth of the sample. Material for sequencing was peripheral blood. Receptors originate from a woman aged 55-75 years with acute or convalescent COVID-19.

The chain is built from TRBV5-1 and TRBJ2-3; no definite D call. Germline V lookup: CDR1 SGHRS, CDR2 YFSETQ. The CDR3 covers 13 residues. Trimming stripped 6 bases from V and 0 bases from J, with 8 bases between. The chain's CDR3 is CASKKSSTDTQYF. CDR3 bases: TGCGCCAGCAAGAAGAGTAGCACAGATACGCAGTATTTT.

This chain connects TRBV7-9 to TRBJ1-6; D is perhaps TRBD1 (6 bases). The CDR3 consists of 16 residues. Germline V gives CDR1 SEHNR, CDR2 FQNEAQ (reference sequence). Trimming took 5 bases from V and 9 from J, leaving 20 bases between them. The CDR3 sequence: CASSTGTGTSGSPLHF. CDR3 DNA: TGTGCCAGCAGCACGGGAACCGGGACATCGGGTTCACCCCTCCACTTT.

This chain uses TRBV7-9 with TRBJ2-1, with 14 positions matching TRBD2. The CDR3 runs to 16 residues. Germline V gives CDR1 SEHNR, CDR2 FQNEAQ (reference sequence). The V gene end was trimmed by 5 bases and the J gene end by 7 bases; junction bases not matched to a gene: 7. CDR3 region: CASSGLAGGFENEQFF. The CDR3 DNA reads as TGTGCCAGCAGCGGACTAGCGGGGGGTTTCGAGAATGAGCAGTTCTTC.

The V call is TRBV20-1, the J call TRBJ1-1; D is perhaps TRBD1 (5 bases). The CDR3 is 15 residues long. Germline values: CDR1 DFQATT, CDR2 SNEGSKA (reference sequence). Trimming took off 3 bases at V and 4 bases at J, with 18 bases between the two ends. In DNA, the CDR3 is TGCAGTGCTAGTGCCGCTCAGGGTTGGCCCACTGAAGCTTTCTTT. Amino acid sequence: CSASAAQGWPTEAFF.

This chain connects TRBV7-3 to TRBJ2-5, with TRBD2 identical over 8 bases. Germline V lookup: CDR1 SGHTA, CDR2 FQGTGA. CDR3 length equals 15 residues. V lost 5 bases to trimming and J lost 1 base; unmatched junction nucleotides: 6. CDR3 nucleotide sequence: TGTGCCAGCAGCATATCCGGGACTAGCCAAGAGACCCAGTACTTC. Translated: CASSISGTSQETQYF. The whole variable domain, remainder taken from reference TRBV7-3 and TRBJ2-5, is GAGVSQTPSNKVTEKGKYVELRCDPISGHTALYWYRQSLGQGPEFLIYFQGTGAADDSGLPNDRFFAVRPEGSVSTLKIQRTERGDSAVYLCASSISGTSQETQYFGPGTRLLVL.

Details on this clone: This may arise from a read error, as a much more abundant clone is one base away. As DNA, the CDR3 is TGTGCCTGGAGTCATAACAGGGTGAACTATGGCTGCACCTTC. Translating it yields CAWSHNRVNYGCTF. V usage is TRBV30 and J usage is TRBJ1-2; a possible D gene is TRBD1 (6 bases). Germline values: CDR1 GTSNPN, CDR2 SVGIG (reference sequence). The CDR3 is 14 residues long. The variable domain in full, completed from reference TRBV30 and TRBJ1-2, reads SQTIHQWPATLVQPVGSPLSLECTVEGTSNPNLYWYRQAAGRGLQLLFYSVGIGQISSEVPQNLSASRPQDRQFILSSKKLLLSDSGFYLCAWSHNRVNYGCTFGSGTRLTVV.

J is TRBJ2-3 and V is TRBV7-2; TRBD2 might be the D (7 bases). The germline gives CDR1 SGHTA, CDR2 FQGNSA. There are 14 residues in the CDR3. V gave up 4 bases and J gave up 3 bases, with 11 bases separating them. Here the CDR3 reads CASSWGGLTDTQYF. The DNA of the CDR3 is TGTGCCAGCAGCTGGGGGGGCCTTACAGATACGCAGTATTTT.

DNA for the CDR3: TGCGCCAGCAGCTTGGGCCTTACGGGTGATTTTTCCTACGAGCAGTACTTC. Translation gives CASSLGLTGDFSYEQYF. The chain uses TRBV5-1 and TRBJ2-7; D not resolved. Looked up from germline, CDR1 is SGHRS and CDR2 is YFSETQ. The CDR3 consists of 17 residues. Trimming pared 0 bases from V and 1 base from J, leaving 17 bases between.

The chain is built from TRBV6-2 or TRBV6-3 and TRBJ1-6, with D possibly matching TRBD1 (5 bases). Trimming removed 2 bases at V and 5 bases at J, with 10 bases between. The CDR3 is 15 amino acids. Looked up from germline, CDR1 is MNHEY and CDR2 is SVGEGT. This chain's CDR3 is CASSYRGPDNSPLHF. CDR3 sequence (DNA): TGTGCCAGCAGTTACAGGGGTCCGGATAATTCACCCCTCCACTTT.

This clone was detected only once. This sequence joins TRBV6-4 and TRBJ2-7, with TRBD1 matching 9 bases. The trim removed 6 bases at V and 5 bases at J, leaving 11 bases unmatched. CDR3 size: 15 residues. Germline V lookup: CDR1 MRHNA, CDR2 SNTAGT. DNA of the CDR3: TGTGCCAGCAGCCCGGGACAGGGAGGTTTTCACGAGCAGTACTTC. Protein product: CASSPGQGGFHEQYF.

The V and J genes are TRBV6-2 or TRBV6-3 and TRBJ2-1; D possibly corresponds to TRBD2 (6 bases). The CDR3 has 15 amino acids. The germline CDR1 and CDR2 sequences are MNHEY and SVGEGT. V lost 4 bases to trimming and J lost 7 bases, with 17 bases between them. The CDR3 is CASSFGLSLGNEQFF. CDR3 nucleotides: TGTGCCAGCAGTTTCGGACTAAGCCTCGGGAATGAGCAGTTCTTC.

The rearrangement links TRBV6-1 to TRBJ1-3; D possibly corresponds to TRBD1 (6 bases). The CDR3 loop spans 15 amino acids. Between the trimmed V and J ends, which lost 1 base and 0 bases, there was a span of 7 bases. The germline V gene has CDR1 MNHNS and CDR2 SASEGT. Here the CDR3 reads CASSEEQGSGNTIYF. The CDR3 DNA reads TGTGCCAGCAGTGAAGAACAGGGCTCTGGAAACACCATATATTTT.

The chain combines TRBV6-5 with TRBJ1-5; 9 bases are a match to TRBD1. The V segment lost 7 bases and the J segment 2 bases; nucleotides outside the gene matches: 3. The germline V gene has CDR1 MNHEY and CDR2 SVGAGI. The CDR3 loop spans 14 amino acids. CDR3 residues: CASTTGGGNQPQHF. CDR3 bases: TGTGCCAGCACAACAGGGGGCGGCAATCAGCCCCAGCATTTT.